These T cell receptor beta chains were read from a single sample in a study of blood T cell repertoires in COVID-19. TCRdb's table, derived via immunoSEQ multiplex PCR, lists solely in-frame clones and lacks some. The table has about 20,000 clones, approximately 95% seen once. The sample taken for sequencing was peripheral blood. These TCRs come from a woman between 45 and 65 years old with active COVID-19. Each CDR3 is given with its conserved first and last residue. The order of the fields is V gene, CDR3 length, J gene, D gene, clone size, CDR3 protein, CDR3 DNA. The D gene is left open where the match is weak. Clone size is not always given. Where it is, it says once, few, many or a class for expanded clones.

TRBV24-1	13	TRBJ1-2	-	once	CATSAGSYYGYTF	TGTGCCACCAGTGCAGGGTCATACTATGGCTACACCTTC
TRBV5-1	14	TRBJ2-3	-	-	CASSSDRGTDTQYF	TGCGCCAGCAGCTCGGACAGAGGCACAGATACGCAGTATTTT
TRBV19	14	TRBJ2-7	-	-	CASSNSLYAYEQYF	TGTGCCAGTAGTAATTCTCTCTATGCCTACGAGCAGTACTTC
TRBV25-1	15	TRBJ1-2	-	-	CASSDPGGGSYGYTF	TGTGCCAGCAGTGACCCCGGGGGGGGGTCCTATGGCTACACCTTC
TRBV28	14	TRBJ1-1	TRBD1	-	CASTGAAGGLEAFF	TGTGCCAGCACCGGGGCGGCAGGGGGCCTCGAAGCTTTCTTT
TRBV6-5	13	TRBJ1-1	TRBD1	-	CASAGDSYTEAFF	TGTGCCAGCGCCGGGGACAGTTACACTGAAGCTTTCTTT
TRBV7-2	16	TRBJ2-2	-	once	CASSVDSSGRVGELFF	TGTGCCAGCAGCGTGGACTCTTCTGGAAGGGTCGGGGAGCTGTTTTTT
TRBV7-2	13	TRBJ1-2	-	few	CASSQGRGDGYTF	TGTGCCAGCAGCCAAGGGAGGGGTGATGGCTACACCTTC
TRBV7-9	13	TRBJ1-2	-	-	CASRRSGDYGYTF	TGTGCCAGCAGGAGGTCAGGGGACTATGGCTACACCTTC
TRBV18	11	TRBJ2-5	-	-	CASSYQETQYF	TGTGCCAGCTCCTACCAAGAGACCCAGTACTTC
TRBV19	13	TRBJ1-2	-	-	CASSIIGGDGYTF	TGTGCCAGTAGTATTATCGGGGGAGATGGCTACACCTTC
TRBV10-3	15	TRBJ1-2	TRBD1	-	CAISESAGGSYGYTF	TGTGCCATCAGTGAGTCGGCAGGGGGCAGCTATGGCTACACCTTC
TRBV20-1	11	TRBJ2-5	-	-	CSASLQETQYF	TGCAGTGCTAGCCTCCAAGAGACCCAGTACTTC
TRBV6-5	14	TRBJ1-6	-	-	CASSSRQNNSPLHF	TGTGCCAGCAGTTCCCGCCAGAATAATTCACCCCTCCACTTT
TRBV20-1	14	TRBJ1-2	-	-	CSASRDSANYGYTF	TGCAGTGCTAGTCGGGACTCAGCTAACTATGGCTACACCTTC
TRBV28	15	TRBJ1-3	-	-	CASRSAGASGNTIYF	TGTGCCAGCAGATCGGCAGGGGCCTCTGGAAACACCATATATTTT
TRBV18	14	TRBJ2-7	TRBD1	-	CASSPGQGAYEQYF	TGTGCCAGCTCACCGGGGCAGGGGGCTTACGAGCAGTACTTC
TRBV4-1	17	TRBJ2-1	-	-	CASSQDHRSSSYNEQFF	TGCGCCAGCAGCCAAGATCATAGGTCTAGCTCCTACAATGAGCAGTTCTTC
TRBV5-8	15	TRBJ1-1	-	-	CASSLGAAVNTEAFF	TGTGCCAGCAGCCTGGGTGCGGCCGTTAACACTGAAGCTTTCTTT
TRBV18	15	TRBJ1-3	-	-	CASSPRLVSGNTIYF	TGTGCCAGCTCACCCCGCTTAGTTTCCGGAAACACCATATATTTT
TRBV19	11	TRBJ1-1	-	-	CASSTLTEAFF	TGTGCCAGTAGTACCCTCACTGAAGCTTTCTTT
TRBV18	18	TRBJ1-5	-	-	CASSPLGPGTFGNQPQHF	TGTGCCAGCTCACCATTAGGTCCAGGGACATTTGGCAATCAGCCCCAGCATTTT
TRBV4-2	19	TRBJ2-2	-	-	CASSHRGTASATNTGELFF	TGTGCCAGCAGCCACCGAGGTACGGCTAGCGCTACCAACACCGGGGAGCTGTTTTTT
TRBV7-9	12	TRBJ2-7	TRBD2	-	CASSAGGRAGYF	TGTGCCAGCAGCGCAGGCGGGAGGGCCGGGTACTTC